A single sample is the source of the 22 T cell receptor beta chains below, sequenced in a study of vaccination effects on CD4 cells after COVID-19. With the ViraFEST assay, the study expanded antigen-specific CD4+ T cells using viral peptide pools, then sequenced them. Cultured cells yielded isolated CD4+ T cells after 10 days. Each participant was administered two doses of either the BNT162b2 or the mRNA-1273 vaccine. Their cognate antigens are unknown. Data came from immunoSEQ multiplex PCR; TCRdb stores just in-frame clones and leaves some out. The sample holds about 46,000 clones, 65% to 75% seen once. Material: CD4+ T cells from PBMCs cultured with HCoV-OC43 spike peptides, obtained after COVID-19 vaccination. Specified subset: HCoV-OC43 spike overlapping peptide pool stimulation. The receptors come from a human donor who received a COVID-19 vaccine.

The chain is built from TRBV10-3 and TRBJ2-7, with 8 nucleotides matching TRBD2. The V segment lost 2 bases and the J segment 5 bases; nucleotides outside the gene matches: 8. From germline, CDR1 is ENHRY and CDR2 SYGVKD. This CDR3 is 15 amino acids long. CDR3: CAISERTGGRDEQYF. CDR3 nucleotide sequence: TGTGCCATCAGTGAGAGGACGGGGGGGCGGGACGAGCAGTACTTC.

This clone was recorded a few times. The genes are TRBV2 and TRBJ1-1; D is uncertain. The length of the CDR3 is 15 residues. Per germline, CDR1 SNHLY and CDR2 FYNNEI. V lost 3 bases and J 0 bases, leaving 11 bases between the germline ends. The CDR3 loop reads CASSELTRMNTEAFF. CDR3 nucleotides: TGTGCCAGCAGTGAGTTAACACGAATGAACACTGAAGCTTTCTTT.

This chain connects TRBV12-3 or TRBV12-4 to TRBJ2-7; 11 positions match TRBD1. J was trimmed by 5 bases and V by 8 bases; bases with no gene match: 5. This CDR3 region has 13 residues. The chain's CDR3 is CASGRTGGHEQYF. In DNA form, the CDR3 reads TGTGCCAGCGGAAGGACAGGGGGCCACGAGCAGTACTTC.

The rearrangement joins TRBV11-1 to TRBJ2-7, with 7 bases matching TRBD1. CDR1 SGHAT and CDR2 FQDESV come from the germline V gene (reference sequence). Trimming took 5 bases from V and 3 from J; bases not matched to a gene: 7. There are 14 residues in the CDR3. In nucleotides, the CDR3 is TGTGCCAGCAGCCCGACAGGGTTAGGCTACGAGCAGTACTTC. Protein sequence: CASSPTGLGYEQYF. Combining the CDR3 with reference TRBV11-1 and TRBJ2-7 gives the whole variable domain EAEVAQSPRYKITEKSQAVAFWCDPISGHATLYWYRQILGQGPELLVQFQDESVVDDSQLPKDRFSAERLKGVDSTLKIQPAELGDSAMYLCASSPTGLGYEQYFGPGTRLTVT.

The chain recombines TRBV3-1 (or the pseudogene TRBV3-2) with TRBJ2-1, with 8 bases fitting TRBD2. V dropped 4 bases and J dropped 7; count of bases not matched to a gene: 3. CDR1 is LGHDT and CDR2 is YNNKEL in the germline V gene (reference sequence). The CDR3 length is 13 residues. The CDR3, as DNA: TGTGCCAGCAGCCTTCGGGGGGGGAATGAGCAGTTCTTC. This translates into CASSLRGGNEQFF.

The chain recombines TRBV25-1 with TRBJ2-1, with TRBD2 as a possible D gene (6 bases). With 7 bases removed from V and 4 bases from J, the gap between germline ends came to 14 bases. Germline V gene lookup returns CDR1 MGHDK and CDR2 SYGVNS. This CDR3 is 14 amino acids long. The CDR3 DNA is TGTGCCAGCACCGGGGGATCCATTTACAATGAGCAGTTCTTC. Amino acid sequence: CASTGGSIYNEQFF.

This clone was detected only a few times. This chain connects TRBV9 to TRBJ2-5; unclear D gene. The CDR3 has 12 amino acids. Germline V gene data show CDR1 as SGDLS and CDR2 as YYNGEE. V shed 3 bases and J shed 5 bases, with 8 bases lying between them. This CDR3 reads CASSGMPETQYF. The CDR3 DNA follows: TGTGCCAGCAGCGGAATGCCGGAGACCCAGTACTTC.

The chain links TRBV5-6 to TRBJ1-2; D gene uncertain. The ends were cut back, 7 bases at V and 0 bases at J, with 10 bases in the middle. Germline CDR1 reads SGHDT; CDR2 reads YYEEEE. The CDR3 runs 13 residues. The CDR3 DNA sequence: TGTGCCAGCCTGGGAGGAACTAACTATGGCTACACCTTC. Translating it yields CASLGGTNYGYTF.

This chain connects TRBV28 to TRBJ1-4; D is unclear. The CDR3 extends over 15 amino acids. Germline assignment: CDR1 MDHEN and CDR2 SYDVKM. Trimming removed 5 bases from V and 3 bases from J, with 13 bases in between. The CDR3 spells CASSPQFDANEKLFF. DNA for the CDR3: TGTGCCAGCAGTCCCCAGTTTGACGCTAATGAAAAACTGTTTTTT.

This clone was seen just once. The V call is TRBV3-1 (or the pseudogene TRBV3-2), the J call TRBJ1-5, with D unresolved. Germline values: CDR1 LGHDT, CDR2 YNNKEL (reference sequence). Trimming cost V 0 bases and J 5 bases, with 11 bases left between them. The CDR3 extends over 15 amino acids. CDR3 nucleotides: TGTGCCAGCAGCCAAGACCTGCGGAGGGATCAGCCCCAGCATTTT. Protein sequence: CASSQDLRRDQPQHF.

The DNA of the CDR3 is TGTGCCAGCAGCCCAACAGGGGAGGCGGGCAATCAGCCCCAGCATTTT. It yields the protein CASSPTGEAGNQPQHF. The V and J genes are TRBV11-3 and TRBJ1-5; TRBD1 matches 7 bases. There are 16 residues in the CDR3. V lost 5 bases, J lost 2 bases, and 9 bases stayed unmatched. The germline V gene has CDR1 SGHNT and CDR2 YENEEA.

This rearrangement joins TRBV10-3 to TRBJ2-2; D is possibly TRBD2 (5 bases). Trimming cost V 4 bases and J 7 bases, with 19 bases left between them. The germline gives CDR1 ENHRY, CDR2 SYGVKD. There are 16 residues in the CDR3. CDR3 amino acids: CAISGAASRGGGELFF. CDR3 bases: TGTGCCATCAGTGGGGCTGCGTCTCGGGGTGGCGGGGAGCTGTTTTTT.

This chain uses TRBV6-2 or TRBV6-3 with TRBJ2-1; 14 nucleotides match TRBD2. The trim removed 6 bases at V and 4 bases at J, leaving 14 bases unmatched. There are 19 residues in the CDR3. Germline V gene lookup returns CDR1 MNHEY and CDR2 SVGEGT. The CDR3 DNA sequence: TGTGCCAGCAGACCTGGACTAGCGGGGGGACCTAATATATACAATGAGCAGTTCTTC. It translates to CASRPGLAGGPNIYNEQFF.

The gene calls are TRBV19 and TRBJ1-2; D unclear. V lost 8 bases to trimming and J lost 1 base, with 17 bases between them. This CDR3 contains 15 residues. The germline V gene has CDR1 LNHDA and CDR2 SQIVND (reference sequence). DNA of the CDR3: TGTGCCAGTTCGAGAGGCCCCGCGATTAACTATGGCTACACCTTC. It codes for CASSRGPAINYGYTF.

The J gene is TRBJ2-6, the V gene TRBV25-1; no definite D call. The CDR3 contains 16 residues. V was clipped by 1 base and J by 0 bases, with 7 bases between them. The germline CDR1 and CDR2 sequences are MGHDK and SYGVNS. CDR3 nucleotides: TGTGCCAGCAGTGAATTTGGCAGCTCTGGGGCCAACGTCCTGACTTTC. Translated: CASSEFGSSGANVLTF.

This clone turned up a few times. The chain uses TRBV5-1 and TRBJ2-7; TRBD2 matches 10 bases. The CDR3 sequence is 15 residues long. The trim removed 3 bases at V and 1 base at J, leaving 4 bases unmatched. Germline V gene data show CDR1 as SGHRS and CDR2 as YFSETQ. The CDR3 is CASSSVLAGSYEQYF. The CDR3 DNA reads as TGCGCCAGCAGCTCCGTACTAGCGGGGTCCTACGAGCAGTACTTC.

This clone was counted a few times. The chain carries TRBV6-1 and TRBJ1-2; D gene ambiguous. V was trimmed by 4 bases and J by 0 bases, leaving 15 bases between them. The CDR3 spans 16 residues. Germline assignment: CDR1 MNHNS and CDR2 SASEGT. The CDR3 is CASSGIVRAPNYGYTF. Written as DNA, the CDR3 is TGTGCCAGCAGTGGGATTGTGAGGGCCCCTAACTATGGCTACACCTTC.

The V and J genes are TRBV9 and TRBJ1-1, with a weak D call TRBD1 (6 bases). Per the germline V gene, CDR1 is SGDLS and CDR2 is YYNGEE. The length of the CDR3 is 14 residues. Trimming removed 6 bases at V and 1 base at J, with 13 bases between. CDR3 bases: TGTGCCAGCACTCAGACAGGCGGGAACACTGAAGCTTTCTTT. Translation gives CASTQTGGNTEAFF. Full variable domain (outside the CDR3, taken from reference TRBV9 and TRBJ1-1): DSGVTQTPKHLITATGQRVTLRCSPRSGDLSVYWYQQSLDQGLQFLIQYYNGEERAKGNILERFSAQQFPDLHSELNLSSLELGDSALYFCASTQTGGNTEAFFGQGTRLTVV.

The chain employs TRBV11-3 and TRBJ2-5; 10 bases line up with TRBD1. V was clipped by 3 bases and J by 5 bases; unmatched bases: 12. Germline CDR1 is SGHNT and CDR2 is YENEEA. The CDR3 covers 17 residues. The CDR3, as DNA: TGTGCCAGCAGCTTCGGAACCGGGACAGGGGTTAGCGAGACCCAGTACTTC. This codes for CASSFGTGTGVSETQYF.

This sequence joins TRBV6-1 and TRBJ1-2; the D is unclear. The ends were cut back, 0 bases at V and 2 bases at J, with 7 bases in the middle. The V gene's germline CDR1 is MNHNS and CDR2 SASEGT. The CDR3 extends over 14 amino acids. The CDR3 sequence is CASSEAQANYGYTF. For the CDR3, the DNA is TGTGCCAGCAGTGAAGCGCAAGCCAACTATGGCTACACCTTC.

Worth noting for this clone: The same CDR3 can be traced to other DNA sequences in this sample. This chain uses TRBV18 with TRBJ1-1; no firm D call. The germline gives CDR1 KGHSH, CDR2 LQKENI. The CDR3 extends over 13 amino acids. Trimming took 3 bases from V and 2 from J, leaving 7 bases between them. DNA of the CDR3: TGTGCCAGCTCACCCGACTTAAACACTGAAGCTTTCTTT. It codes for CASSPDLNTEAFF.

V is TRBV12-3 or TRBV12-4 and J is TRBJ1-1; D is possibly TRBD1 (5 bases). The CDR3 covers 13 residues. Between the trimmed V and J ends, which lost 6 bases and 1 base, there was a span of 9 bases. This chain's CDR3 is CASSLQENTEAFF. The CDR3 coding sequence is TGTGCCAGCAGCTTACAGGAGAACACTGAAGCTTTCTTT.